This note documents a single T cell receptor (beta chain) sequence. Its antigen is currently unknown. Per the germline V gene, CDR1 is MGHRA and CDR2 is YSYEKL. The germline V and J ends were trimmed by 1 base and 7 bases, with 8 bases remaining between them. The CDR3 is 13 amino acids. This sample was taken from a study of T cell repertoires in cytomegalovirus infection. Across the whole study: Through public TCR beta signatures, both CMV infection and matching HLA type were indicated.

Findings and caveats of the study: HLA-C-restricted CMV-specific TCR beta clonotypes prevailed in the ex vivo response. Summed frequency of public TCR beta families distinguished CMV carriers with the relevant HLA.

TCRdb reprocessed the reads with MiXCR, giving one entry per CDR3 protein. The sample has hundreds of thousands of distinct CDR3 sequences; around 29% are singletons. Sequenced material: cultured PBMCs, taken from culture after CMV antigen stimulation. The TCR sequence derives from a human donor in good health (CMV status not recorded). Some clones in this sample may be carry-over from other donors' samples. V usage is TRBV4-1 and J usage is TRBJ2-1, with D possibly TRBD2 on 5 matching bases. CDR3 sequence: CASSQASRNEQFF. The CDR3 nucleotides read TGCGCCAGCAGCCAAGCTAGCCGGAATGAGCAGTTCTTC.